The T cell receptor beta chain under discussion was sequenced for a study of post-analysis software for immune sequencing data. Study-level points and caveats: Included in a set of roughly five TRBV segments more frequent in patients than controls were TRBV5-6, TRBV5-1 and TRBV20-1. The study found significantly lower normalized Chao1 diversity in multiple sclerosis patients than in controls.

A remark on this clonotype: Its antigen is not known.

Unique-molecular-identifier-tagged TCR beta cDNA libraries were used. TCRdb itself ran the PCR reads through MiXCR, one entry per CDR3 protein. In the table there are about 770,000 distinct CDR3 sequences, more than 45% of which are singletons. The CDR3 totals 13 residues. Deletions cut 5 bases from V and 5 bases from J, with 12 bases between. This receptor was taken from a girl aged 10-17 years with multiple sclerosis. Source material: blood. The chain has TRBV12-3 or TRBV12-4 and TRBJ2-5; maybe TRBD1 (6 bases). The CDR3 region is CASSQGSEETQYF. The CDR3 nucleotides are TGTGCCAGCAGTCAGGGGTCTGAGGAGACCCAGTACTTC.